This T cell receptor beta chain was observed in a study of T-cell reconstitution after alpha-beta-depleted transplantation in children (dated by TCRdb to 2016 to 2017). A note on the overall study: Using TCR repertoire profiling, the study followed T-cell immune reconstitution in a quantitative way in children after TCRalphabeta/CD19-depleted allogeneic hematopoietic cell transplantation. Broader findings and caveats from the paper: Over subsequent months, a decline in hyperexpanded clone frequencies was noted, and after one year, T-cell counts and TCRbeta diversity were mostly ascribed to newly produced T cells. The apparently early alphabetaT-cell count recovery about two months after transplant was reportedly dependent on only several hundred rapidly expanded clones derived from non-depleted graft cells. In some patients, the high TCRbeta diversity seen at day 60 was put down to recipient T cells and intrathymic progenitors that had survived conditioning.

From the germline V gene (reference sequence), CDR1 is DFQATT and CDR2 is SNEGSKA. V is cut back by 6 bases and J by 1 base, with 7 bases in the junction unmatched. The CDR3 runs 14 amino acids, cysteine and phenylalanine included. Just the 42-base CDR3 DNA is kept, in frame starting at base 1. The library was built by means of PCR. Data came from an Illumina HiSeq 2500. Molecular barcoding was employed in the preparation of TCR libraries, with unique molecular identifiers being used to normalize TCRbeta repertoire quantification. TCRdb's own reprocessing of the public reads used fastp at Q25 and MiXCR and kept productive beta chains. For every CDR3 protein sequence, its rows merge into one entry that carries the most common genes and DNA. For this sample the table gives some 200,000 distinct CDR3 sequences, of which about 11% were detected only once. Of the sample, about 30% falls within the top ten clones.

This clonotype was seen a handful of times. The antigen it recognizes is unknown. No base qualities exist here, and no much larger clone lies one base off it. The treatment or condition label, read with the paper, signifies: allogeneic hematopoietic cell transplantation with graft depleted of TCRalphabeta T cells and CD19 B cells. The children who served as transplant recipients had been given grafts of TCRalphabeta/CD19-depleted allogeneic hematopoietic cells. The source of this sequence is a child under two years old with acute myeloid leukemia, due to receive a stem cell transplant. The rearrangement joined TRBV20-1 to TRBJ2-7; TRBD1 matches 9 bases in the middle. Sequencing used PBMCs, obtained before TCRalphabeta/CD19-depleted stem cell transplant. The DNA is as follows: TGCAGTGCGGAGGACAGGGGCACATCCTACGAGCAGTACTTC. Its protein reads: CSAEDRGTSYEQYF.